The sequence of this T cell receptor beta chain was determined in a study of T cells in narcolepsy. This table comes from immunoSEQ multiplex PCR, and its TCRdb copy is limited to in-frame clones, with some not included. This repertoire shows about 32,000 clones, 79% found once; its top ten account for around 3.8%. V lost 4 bases, J lost 0 bases, and 5 bases stayed unmatched. The CDR3 length is 16 residues. Germline CDR1 reads MRHNA; CDR2 reads SNTAGT. The receptor comes from a human donor in good health. This chain links TRBV6-4 with TRBJ2-1; 8 bases map to TRBD2. Sequenced input: memory (CD45RA-) CD4+ T cells from blood. The chain's CDR3 is CASSVLSGSSYNEQFF. The DNA for the CDR3 is TGTGCCAGCAGTGTACTAAGCGGGAGCTCCTACAATGAGCAGTTCTTC.